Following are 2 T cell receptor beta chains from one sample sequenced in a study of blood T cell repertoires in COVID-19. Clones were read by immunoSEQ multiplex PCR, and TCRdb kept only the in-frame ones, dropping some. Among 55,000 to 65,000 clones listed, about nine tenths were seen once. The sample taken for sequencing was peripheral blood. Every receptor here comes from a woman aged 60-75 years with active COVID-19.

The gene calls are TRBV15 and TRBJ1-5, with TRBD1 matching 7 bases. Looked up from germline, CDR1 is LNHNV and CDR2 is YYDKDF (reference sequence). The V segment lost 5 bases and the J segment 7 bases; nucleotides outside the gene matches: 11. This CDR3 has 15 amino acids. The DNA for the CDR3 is TGTGCCACCAGCTGCATCGACAGGGCCTACCAGCCCCAGCATTTT. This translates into CATSCIDRAYQPQHF.

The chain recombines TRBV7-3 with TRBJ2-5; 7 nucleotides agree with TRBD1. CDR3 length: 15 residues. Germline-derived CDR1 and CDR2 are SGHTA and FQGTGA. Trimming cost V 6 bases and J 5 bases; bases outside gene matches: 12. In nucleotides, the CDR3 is TGTGCCAGCAGTCTTGGGACAGCGCATGGGGAGACCCAGTACTTC. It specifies CASSLGTAHGETQYF.